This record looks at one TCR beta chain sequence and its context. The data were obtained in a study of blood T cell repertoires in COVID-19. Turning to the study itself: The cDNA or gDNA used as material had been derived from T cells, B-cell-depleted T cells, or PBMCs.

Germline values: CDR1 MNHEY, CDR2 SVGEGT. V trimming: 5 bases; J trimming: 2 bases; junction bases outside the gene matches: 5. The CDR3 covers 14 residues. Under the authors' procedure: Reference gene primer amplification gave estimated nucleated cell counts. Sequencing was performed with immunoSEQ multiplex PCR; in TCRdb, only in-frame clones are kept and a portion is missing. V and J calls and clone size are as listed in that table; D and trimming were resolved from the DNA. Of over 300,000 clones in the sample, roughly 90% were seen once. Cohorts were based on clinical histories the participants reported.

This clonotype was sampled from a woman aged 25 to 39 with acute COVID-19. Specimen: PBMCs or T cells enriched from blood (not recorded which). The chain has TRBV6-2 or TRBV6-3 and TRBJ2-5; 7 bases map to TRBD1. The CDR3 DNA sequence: TGTGCCAGCAGTACCCTCAGGGGGCAAGAGACCCAGTACTTC. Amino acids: CASSTLRGQETQYF.